This T cell receptor beta chain was sequenced for a study of blood T cell repertoires in COVID-19. Trimming removed 3 bases at V and 4 bases at J, with 6 bases between. Per the germline V gene, CDR1 is MGHRA and CDR2 is YSYEKL. This CDR3 contains 12 residues. Original methodology: Estimation of nucleated cell counts relied on the amplification of reference gene primers. Produced via immunoSEQ multiplex PCR; TCRdb's table is partial and in-frame only. From that table come the V and J calls and clone size; the DNA was used to work out D and trimming. Here the sample spans over 85,000 clones, roughly 89% being singletons.

V gene TRBV4-1 combines with J gene TRBJ1-2; D remains unclear. The sequencing input was peripheral blood. The TCR comes from a human donor in a cohort sampled during active COVID-19. For the CDR3, the DNA is TGCGCCAGCAGCCAGGAGGCCTATGGCTACACCTTC. It translates to CASSQEAYGYTF.